The clone carrying this TCR beta chain appeared a few times. Its antigen is unidentified. A far more abundant clone sits one base away, making this likely a read error. Treatment reported: oral pan-JAK inhibitor, 5-10 mg twice daily. This record comes from a study of CD8+ T cells in alopecia areata. The study's findings and limits: Numerous clones, expanded in lesions, remained in scalp and blood during tofacitinib.

In each case, RNA was isolated and then reverse transcribed into cDNA as the sequencing template. Sequencing was performed with immunoSEQ multiplex PCR; in TCRdb, only in-frame clones are kept and a portion is missing. The data contain 270,000 or so clones, roughly 60% of them singletons. The CDR3 contains 13 residues. Trimming removed 6 bases from V and 0 bases from J, with 3 bases in between. Germline V gene lookup returns CDR1 SGHTA and CDR2 FQGNSA. The source is a human donor with alopecia areata. This specimen was CD4+ T cells sorted from blood, taken at week 24, from a patient treated with tofacitinib. The rearrangement links TRBV7-2 to TRBJ2-6; D gene unclear. As DNA, the CDR3 is TGTGCCAGCAGTAACTCTGGGGCCAACGTCCTGACTTTC. The encoded protein is CASSNSGANVLTF.